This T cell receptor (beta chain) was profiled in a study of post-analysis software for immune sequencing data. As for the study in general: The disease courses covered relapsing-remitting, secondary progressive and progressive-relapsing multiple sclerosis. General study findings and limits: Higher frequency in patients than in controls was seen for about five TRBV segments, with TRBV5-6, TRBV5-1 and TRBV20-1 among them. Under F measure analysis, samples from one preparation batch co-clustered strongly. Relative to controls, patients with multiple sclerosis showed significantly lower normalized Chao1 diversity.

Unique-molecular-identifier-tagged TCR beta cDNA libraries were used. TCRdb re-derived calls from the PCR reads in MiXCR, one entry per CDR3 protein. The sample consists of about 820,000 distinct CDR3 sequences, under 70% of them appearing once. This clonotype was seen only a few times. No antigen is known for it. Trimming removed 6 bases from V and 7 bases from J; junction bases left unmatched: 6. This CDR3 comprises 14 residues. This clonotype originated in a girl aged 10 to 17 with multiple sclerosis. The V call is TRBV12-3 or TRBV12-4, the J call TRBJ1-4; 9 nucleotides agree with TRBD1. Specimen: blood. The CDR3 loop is CASRRTGVGEKLFF. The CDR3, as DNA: TGTGCCAGCAGGAGGACAGGGGTGGGTGAAAAACTGTTTTTT.